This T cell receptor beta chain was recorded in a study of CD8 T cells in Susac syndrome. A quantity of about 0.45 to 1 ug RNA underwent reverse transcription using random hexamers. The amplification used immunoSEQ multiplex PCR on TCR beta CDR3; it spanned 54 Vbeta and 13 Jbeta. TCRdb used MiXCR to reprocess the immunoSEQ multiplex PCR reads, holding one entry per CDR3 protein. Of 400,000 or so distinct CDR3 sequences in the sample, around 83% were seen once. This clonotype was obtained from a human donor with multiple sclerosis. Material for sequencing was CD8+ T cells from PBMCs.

CDR3 DNA: TGTGCCAGCAGTGAAAGTGTGCCCCCTAACTATGGCTACACCTTC. Translating gives CASSESVPPNYGYTF. This chain connects TRBV2 to TRBJ1-2, with unresolved D. CDR1 and CDR2 from the germline V gene are SNHLY and FYNNEI. Trimming cost V 2 bases and J 0 bases, with 10 bases left between them. This CDR3 spans 15 amino acids. Supplemented by reference TRBV2 and TRBJ1-2, the full variable domain reads EPEVTQTPSHQVTQMGQEVILRCVPISNHLYFYWYRQILGQKVEFLVSFYNNEISEKSEIFDDQFSVERPDGSNFTLKIRSTKLEDSAMYFCASSESVPPNYGYTFGSGTRLTVV.